This T cell receptor (beta chain) was recovered during a study of neurological immune-mediated disorders. Findings of the study overall: No expanded-clone CDR3 amino acid sequence recurred across subjects, suggesting private TCR-beta repertoires.

The sample holds many counts of this clonotype. Its antigen is undetermined. Synthesis of cDNA used 5'RACE (with 10-nucleotide random UMIs). TCRdb recomputed calls from the 5' RACE reads with MiXCR, one row per CDR3 protein. The sample lists tens of thousands of distinct CDR3 sequences, about a tenth seen once, with under 2% in the top ten. The receptor was isolated from a man aged 35 to 55 in good health. Input material: PBMCs.

DNA for the CDR3: TGTGCCAGCAGCTTAGCGGGGGGATTCCAAGAGACCCAGTACTTC. Translating it yields CASSLAGGFQETQYF. The chain joins TRBV7-8 to TRBJ2-5; D is possibly TRBD2 (6 bases). Trimming removed 0 bases at V and 1 base at J, with 9 bases between. This CDR3 has 15 residues. Germline V gene lookup returns CDR1 SGHVS and CDR2 FQNEAQ.